Following are 26 T cell receptor beta chains from one sample sequenced in a study of somatic mutations in cytotoxic T cells in rheumatoid arthritis. The method was immunoSEQ multiplex PCR; TCRdb's version includes in-frame clones alone and lacks a portion of them. The table records approximately 3,700 clones, roughly 80% of them present only once. Specimen: CD8+ T cells sorted from blood. The receptors originated from a man aged 40-50 years with rheumatoid arthritis.

This clone was counted between two and nine times. The V and J genes are TRBV4-3 and TRBJ2-7, with 9 bases matching TRBD1. CDR3 size: 16 residues. After removal of 0 bases from V and 6 bases from J, the junction contained 9 bases not matched to a gene. The germline CDR1 and CDR2 sequences are LGHNA and YSLEER. CDR3 protein: CASSQDPGTGSAEQYF. The CDR3 coding sequence is TGCGCCAGCAGCCAAGATCCGGGGACAGGGTCGGCCGAGCAGTACTTC.

The chain recombines TRBV7-2 with TRBJ1-5; TRBD1 aligns across 9 bases. The CDR3 has 19 amino acids. CDR1 and CDR2 (germline): SGHTA, FQGNSA. Germline trimming cut 3 bases from V and 6 bases from J; bases unmatched to any gene: 18. The CDR3 DNA follows: TGTGCCAGCAGCTTTAGGGGACCGGGACAGGGAGAGGGTGGTCAGCCCCAGCATTTT. It is translated as CASSFRGPGQGEGGQPQHF.

This chain links TRBV9 with TRBJ1-2; no firm D call. This CDR3 spans 15 amino acids. V was shortened by 0 bases and J by 5 bases, with 14 bases between the two germline ends. CDR1 and CDR2 from the germline V gene are SGDLS and YYNGEE. The CDR3 here is CASSVAPNLLYGYTF. CDR3 coding DNA: TGTGCCAGCAGCGTAGCCCCCAACTTACTTTATGGCTACACCTTC.

In regard to this clone: A far larger clone differs by one base, so this is likely a read error. This chain connects TRBV4-3 to TRBJ2-7; 10 bases match TRBD2. This CDR3 region has 15 residues. Germline V CDR1 and CDR2: LGHNA, YSLEER. DNA for the CDR3: TGCGCCAGCAGCCAATCTTCTAGCGGGAGCTACCAGCAGTACTTC. Protein: CASSQSSSGSYQQYF.

As concerns this clone: The sample carries other DNA sequences with the same CDR3. The V gene is TRBV28, the J gene TRBJ2-2; 9 bases agree with TRBD1. Per the germline V gene, CDR1 is MDHEN and CDR2 is SYDVKM. Trimming removed 5 bases from V and 3 bases from J; junction bases left unmatched: 4. The CDR3 has 15 residues. Here the CDR3 reads CASSPGQGHTGELFF. The CDR3, as DNA: TGTGCCAGCAGTCCGGGACAGGGTCACACCGGGGAGCTGTTTTTT.

The CDR3 nucleotides read TGTGCCACCAGCAGCTCCCCTACGTACCAAGAGACCCAGTACTTC. Translation: CATSSSPTYQETQYF. The V and J genes are TRBV15 and TRBJ2-5, with D uncertain. There are 15 residues in the CDR3. CDR1 is LNHNV and CDR2 is YYDKDF in the germline V gene (reference sequence). V was pared by 3 bases and J by 0 bases, with 11 bases between.

The rearrangement links TRBV5-4 to TRBJ2-5; weak D call: TRBD2 (6 bases). Germline V gene data show CDR1 as SGHNT and CDR2 as YYREEE (reference sequence). V was cut by 4 bases and J by 5 bases, with 18 bases left in between. CDR3 length equals 15 residues. The chain's CDR3 is CASSQERGSGETQYF. The CDR3 bases are TGTGCCAGCAGCCAAGAACGGGGGTCGGGGGAGACCCAGTACTTC.

J is TRBJ1-6 and V is TRBV4-1, with D unclear. The V gene lost 0 bases and the J gene lost 8 bases, with 14 bases spanning the gap. The CDR3 consists of 16 residues. Germline-derived CDR1 and CDR2 are MGHRA and YSYEKL. The CDR3 protein is CASSQDRRERDSPLHF. The CDR3 DNA reads as TGCGCCAGCAGCCAAGATCGTCGGGAAAGGGATTCACCCCTCCACTTT.

The chain recombines TRBV4-3 with TRBJ2-7; perhaps TRBD2 as D (5 bases). CDR1 is LGHNA and CDR2 is YSLEER in the germline V gene. The CDR3 has 14 residues. Trimming shortened V by 4 bases and J by 2 bases, and 12 bases separated the two germline ends. As DNA, the CDR3 is TGCGCCAGCAGCCCCTTCGGAGGCCCCTACGAGCAGTACTTC. Translating gives CASSPFGGPYEQYF.

The genes are TRBV27 and TRBJ2-7, with D possibly being TRBD2 (6 bases). The V end was cut by 3 bases, the J end by 0 bases, with 15 bases between. This CDR3 contains 16 residues. From germline, CDR1 is MNHEY and CDR2 SMNVEV (reference sequence). Written as DNA, the CDR3 is TGTGCCAGCAGTTTCGGGAGCCTAGACAGCTCCTACGAGCAGTACTTC. Translating gives CASSFGSLDSSYEQYF.

This chain uses TRBV6-6 with TRBJ2-5, with D unresolved. Germline CDR1 MNHNY, CDR2 SVGAGI (reference sequence). The CDR3 contains 15 residues. Trimming removed 6 bases from V and 4 bases from J, with 18 bases in between. The CDR3 spells CASSRVIGDVETQYF. Written as DNA, the CDR3 is TGTGCCAGCAGCCGGGTGATTGGAGACGTAGAGACCCAGTACTTC.

The J gene is TRBJ2-1, the V gene TRBV2; 8 positions match TRBD2. There are 13 residues in the CDR3. Germline CDR1 is SNHLY and CDR2 is FYNNEI. Unmatched junction bases numbered 8, after V lost 6 bases and J lost 10 bases. The CDR3 nucleotides read TGTGCCAGCAGGGGCCTAGCGGGTAAGGAGCAGTTCTTC. This translates into CASRGLAGKEQFF.

This clone was picked up one time. The chain recombines TRBV2 with TRBJ2-4; tentative D call: TRBD1 (6 bases). Germline CDR1 SNHLY, CDR2 FYNNEI. Trimming removed 8 bases at V and 0 bases at J, with 14 bases between. The CDR3 loop spans 15 amino acids. This chain's CDR3 is CASEGRGIAKNIQYF. The CDR3 DNA reads as TGTGCCAGCGAGGGTAGGGGGATAGCCAAAAACATTCAGTACTTC. Supplemented by reference TRBV2 and TRBJ2-4, the full variable domain reads EPEVTQTPSHQVTQMGQEVILRCVPISNHLYFYWYRQILGQKVEFLVSFYNNEISEKSEIFDDQFSVERPDGSNFTLKIRSTKLEDSAMYFCASEGRGIAKNIQYFGAGTRLSVL.

J is TRBJ1-5 and V is TRBV30; D remains unclear. The CDR3 extends over 14 amino acids. V lost 5 bases and J lost 0, with 11 bases in between. The germline CDR1 and CDR2 sequences are GTSNPN and SVGIG (reference sequence). CDR3 DNA sequence: TGTGCCTGGGGCAGCGAAAATAGCAATCAGCCCCAGCATTTT. This codes for CAWGSENSNQPQHF.

The chain combines TRBV27 with TRBJ1-1; tentative D call: TRBD1 (6 bases). The CDR3 runs to 14 residues. CDR1 and CDR2 (germline): MNHEY, SMNVEV (reference sequence). The V end lost 3 bases, the J end lost 4 bases, and 12 bases lay between the germline ends. CDR3 in DNA: TGTGCCAGCAGTTTTGGGGGGGCGGTCACTGAAGCTTTCTTT. This gives the protein CASSFGGAVTEAFF.

This clone came up once. The chain recombines TRBV7-2 with TRBJ2-5; D may be TRBD1 (6 bases). Matching the DNA end better, TRBJ2-7 makes the J call doubtful. The length of the CDR3 is 13 residues. CDR1 and CDR2 from the germline V gene are SGHTA and FQGNSA. The CDR3 here is CASSEGVGYEQYF. The CDR3 DNA reads TGTGCCAGCAGCGAGGGGGTGGGATACGAGCAGTACTTC.

On this clone: Within the sample, other DNA sequences also encode this same CDR3. The chain combines TRBV7-9 with TRBJ2-1; possible D gene TRBD2, 5 bases. Trimming pared 6 bases from V and 6 bases from J, leaving 15 bases between. The germline gives CDR1 SEHNR, CDR2 FQNEAQ (reference sequence). The CDR3 extends over 14 amino acids. This chain's CDR3 is CASRLVSGLNEQFF. In nucleotides, the CDR3 is TGTGCCAGCAGGCTGGTAAGCGGACTCAATGAGCAGTTCTTC.

The DNA of the CDR3 is TGCGCCAGCAAACTAGCGGGAGGGCCTGGCACCGGGGAGCTGTTTTTT. Encoded protein: CASKLAGGPGTGELFF. V is TRBV4-1 and J is TRBJ2-2; 13 bases are a match to TRBD2. The germline V gene has CDR1 MGHRA and CDR2 YSYEKL. J lost 4 bases, V lost 7 bases, and 6 bases had no gene match. The CDR3 totals 16 residues.

The rearrangement joins TRBV27 to TRBJ1-2; D is possibly TRBD1 (6 bases). The CDR3 has 15 residues. Germline lookup yields CDR1 MNHEY and CDR2 SMNVEV (reference sequence). Deletions cut 0 bases from V and 5 bases from J, with 13 bases between. CDR3 sequence reads: CASSLSTGLFYGYTF. CDR3 bases: TGTGCCAGCAGTTTATCGACAGGTCTATTTTATGGCTACACCTTC.

The chain is built from TRBV5-4 and TRBJ2-7; weak D call: TRBD1 (6 bases). Looked up from germline, CDR1 is SGHNT and CDR2 is YYREEE (reference sequence). CDR3 length: 15 amino acids. V shed 4 bases and J shed 0 bases, with 14 bases lying between them. CDR3 in DNA: TGTGCCAGCAGCGCCGGGACATCACTCTCCTACGAGCAGTACTTC. This translates into CASSAGTSLSYEQYF.

J is TRBJ2-7 and V is TRBV4-3, with 8 bases matching TRBD2. Looked up from germline, CDR1 is LGHNA and CDR2 is YSLEER. This CDR3 has 14 residues. Trimming at V came to 4 bases and at J to 2 bases, leaving 4 bases not matched to a gene. The CDR3 protein is CASSPGTRAYEQYF. The DNA of the CDR3 is TGCGCCAGCAGCCCCGGGACTAGGGCCTACGAGCAGTACTTC.

A single count supports this clone. The chain links TRBV5-6 to TRBJ1-3; no definite D call. CDR3 length: 12 amino acids. V was pared by 2 bases and J by 4 bases, with 4 bases between. CDR1 is SGHDT and CDR2 is YYEEEE in the germline V gene. The CDR3 sequence: CASSFLGNTIYF. CDR3 DNA: TGTGCCAGCAGCTTTCTGGGAAACACCATATATTTT.

Only one count was recorded for this clone. CDR3 sequence: CASSLAFYSNQAQHF. CDR3 in DNA: TGTGCCAGCAGTTTAGCATTCTATAGCAATCAAGCCCAGCATTTT. The chain employs TRBV28 and TRBJ1-5, with unresolved D. CDR3 length: 15 amino acids. V was shortened by 2 bases and J by 11 bases, with 19 bases between the two germline ends. From germline, CDR1 is MDHEN and CDR2 SYDVKM. The variable domain in full, with the rest retrieved from reference TRBV28 and TRBJ1-5, is DVKVTQSSRYLVKRTGEKVFLECVQDMDHENMFWYRQDPGLGLRLIYFSYDVKMKEKGDIPEGYSVSREKKERFSLILESASTNQTSMYLCASSLAFYSNQAQHFGDGTRLSIL.

The rearrangement links TRBV28 to TRBJ2-1, with 7 positions matching TRBD2. Germline V lookup: CDR1 MDHEN, CDR2 SYDVKM. CDR3 length equals 15 residues. The V and J ends lost 5 bases and 9 bases, in that order; junction bases with no gene match: 13. The CDR3 DNA follows: TGTGCCAGCAGTGTAATACCCCGGGCTAGCGGTGAGCAGTTCTTC. The encoded protein is CASSVIPRASGEQFF.

This rearrangement joins TRBV4-3 to TRBJ2-2; 7 nucleotides align to TRBD2. CDR1 is LGHNA, CDR2 YSLEER, per germline. The V segment lost 4 bases and the J segment 4 bases; nucleotides outside the gene matches: 9. This CDR3 spans 16 amino acids. The CDR3 coding sequence is TGCGCCAGCAGCCCTATTACGAGGGAGGGCACCGGGGAGCTGTTTTTT. It codes for CASSPITREGTGELFF.

The chain carries TRBV9 and TRBJ2-2, with a possible D match to TRBD2 (5 bases). The CDR3 consists of 13 residues. The germline CDR1 and CDR2 sequences are SGDLS and YYNGEE. V was cut by 7 bases and J by 2 bases, with 9 bases left in between. CDR3 loop: CASEADNTGELFF. The CDR3 DNA reads as TGTGCCAGCGAAGCGGACAACACCGGGGAGCTGTTTTTT.